This TCR beta chain was sequenced in a study of long-term antiretroviral therapy in people with HIV. This CDR3 comprises 14 residues. V lost 6 bases to trimming and J lost 2 bases; unmatched junction nucleotides: 7. Germline assignment: CDR1 SQVTM and CDR2 ANQGSEA. This was the immunoSEQ v3.0 assay at survey level. Generated by immunoSEQ multiplex PCR, the TCRdb table keeps only in-frame clones and is missing some. This sample has more than 11,000 clones, with 84% found just once. Material: unsorted PBMCs, obtained 0.4 years after starting antiretroviral therapy. This TCR was recovered from a man younger than 40 with HIV. This chain uses TRBV29-1 with TRBJ1-2, with 9 bases fitting TRBD1. DNA for the CDR3: TGCAGCGTCCCCGGACAGGGGATGAACTATGGCTACACCTTC. Translation gives CSVPGQGMNYGYTF.